Each of the 2 T cell receptor beta chains below was sequenced from the same sample in a study of vaccination and CD4 T cells after COVID-19. Oncomine TCR Beta short-read sequencing was applied to DNA from cultured CD4+ T cells. TCRdb ran MiXCR on the PCR reads and lists one entry per CDR3 protein. Of 14,000 to 15,000 distinct CDR3 sequences listed, about 55% are singletons. These receptors are not linked to any known antigen. Described treatment: roughly 11-day PBMC culture with coronavirus spike peptide pools or control peptides (ViraFEST assay). Source: CD4+ T cells from blood, cultured in vitro, taken before SARS-CoV-2 vaccination. Source of these receptors: a human donor who had recovered from COVID-19.

The V gene is TRBV9, the J gene TRBJ2-5; 11 nucleotides align to TRBD2. From germline, CDR1 is SGDLS and CDR2 YYNGEE. V shed 4 bases, J shed 4 bases, and the junction held 9 bases outside the gene matches. The CDR3 runs 16 residues. The CDR3 region has the DNA TGTGCCAGCAGCACCCCCTCTACTAGCGGGGGAGAGACCCAGTACTTC. It encodes CASSTPSTSGGETQYF.

The chain uses TRBV20-1 and TRBJ2-7; 8 nucleotides align to TRBD1. The germline V gene has CDR1 DFQATT and CDR2 SNEGSKA (reference sequence). This CDR3 contains 14 residues. The V and J ends lost 4 bases and 5 bases, in that order; junction bases with no gene match: 10. The CDR3 bases are TGCAGTGCTAACGTCCTCCAGGGGGCGAACGAGCAGTACTTC. It encodes CSANVLQGANEQYF.